Listed below are T cell receptor beta chains from one sample, sequenced in a study of a mutant IDH1 vaccine in newly diagnosed glioma. For these TCRs, the target antigens are not known. The method was immunoSEQ multiplex PCR; TCRdb's version includes in-frame clones alone and lacks a portion of them. The sample yields 50,000 to 70,000 clones, 80% to 85% seen once. Sequenced here: PBMCs, sampled from a glioma patient whose treatment included an IDH1 peptide vaccine. The source of these receptors is a woman aged 50 to 65 with glioma. The CDR3 runs from the conserved cysteine through the conserved F or W. The order of the fields is D gene, clone size, J gene, V gene, CDR3 protein, CDR3 DNA. D genes are given only for firm matches. For some rows the clone size is stated as once, few or many, or as a class when expanded; others skip it.

>-|-|TRBJ1-1|TRBV27
CASSPLRGNTEAFF
TGTGCCAGCAGTCCGTTGAGGGGAAACACTGAAGCTTTCTTT
>-|-|TRBJ2-7|TRBV27
CASRRAGVTASYEQYF
TGTGCCAGCAGACGAGCCGGCGTGACGGCTTCCTACGAGCAGTACTTC
>TRBD1|-|TRBJ1-3|TRBV18
CASTPTGMRNTIYF
TGTGCCAGCACGCCGACAGGGATGAGAAACACCATATATTTT
>-|-|TRBJ2-7|TRBV29-1
CSVVLSYEQYF
TGCAGCGTTGTTTTAAGTTACGAGCAGTACTTC
>-|few|TRBJ1-2|TRBV6-6
CASSSLPSGYTF
TGTGCCAGCAGTTCCCTCCCATCTGGCTACACCTTC
>-|-|TRBJ1-2|TRBV6-1
CASSDSHRADYYGYTF
TGTGCCAGCAGTGATTCCCACAGGGCGGATTACTATGGCTACACCTTC
>TRBD2|-|TRBJ2-5|TRBV7-2
CASSLGRLAGGRETQYF
TGTGCCAGCAGCTTAGGCCGGCTAGCGGGGGGGAGGGAGACCCAGTACTTC
>TRBD1|-|TRBJ1-4|TRBV7-9
CASSSLSWTGSEKLFF
TGTGCCAGCAGCTCACTTAGCTGGACAGGGAGTGAAAAACTGTTTTTT
>-|-|TRBJ1-2|TRBV11-3
CASSSARREGDGYTF
TGTGCCAGCAGCTCGGCGAGGAGGGAAGGAGATGGCTACACCTTC
>-|few|TRBJ2-5|TRBV11-2
CASSLGDQETQYF
TGTGCCAGCAGCTTGGGGGACCAAGAGACCCAGTACTTC
>-|-|TRBJ2-3|TRBV6-5
CASRPGLNTDTQYF
TGTGCCAGCAGGCCGGGACTCAACACAGATACGCAGTATTTT
>TRBD1|-|TRBJ2-7|TRBV19
CASSISGQVSSYEQYF
TGTGCCAGTAGTATATCGGGACAGGTAAGCTCCTACGAGCAGTACTTC
>-|-|TRBJ2-7|TRBV7-9
CASSLAPYNEQYF
TGTGCCAGCAGCTTAGCGCCGTACAACGAGCAGTACTTC
>-|-|TRBJ2-1|TRBV5-1
CASTMGVGDYNEQFF
TGCGCCAGCACCATGGGGGTGGGGGACTACAATGAGCAGTTCTTC
>-|-|TRBJ1-1|TRBV6-6
CASSLTGEVNTEAFF
TGTGCCAGCAGCCTCACGGGGGAAGTGAACACTGAAGCTTTCTTT
>-|-|TRBJ2-7|TRBV9
CASSGAGTHYEQYF
TGTGCCAGCAGCGGGGCCGGGACCCACTACGAGCAGTACTTC
>-|-|TRBJ2-5|TRBV7-2
CASSLDQEETQYF
TGTGCCAGCAGCTTAGACCAAGAAGAGACCCAGTACTTC
>-|-|TRBJ2-7|TRBV27
CASSFGVGAGEQYF
TGTGCCAGCAGTTTCGGGGTCGGGGCGGGAGAGCAGTACTTC
>TRBD1|-|TRBJ2-5|TRBV5-1
CASSWTGSGETQYF
TGCGCCAGCAGCTGGACAGGGTCCGGGGAGACCCAGTACTTC
>TRBD1|few|TRBJ1-2|TRBV7-9
CASSKQGIEANYGYTF
TGTGCCAGCAGTAAACAGGGGATTGAGGCTAACTATGGCTACACCTTC
>-|-|TRBJ2-7|TRBV27
CASSPGSGLEQYF
TGTGCCAGCAGCCCAGGATCCGGGCTCGAGCAGTACTTC
>-|-|TRBJ2-7|TRBV6-6
CASSPSGLSSYEQYF
TGTGCCAGCAGTCCCAGCGGGTTGAGCTCCTACGAGCAGTACTTC
>-|-|TRBJ1-2|TRBV19
CASRDGGSYGYTF
TGTGCCAGTAGGGACGGGGGCAGCTATGGCTACACCTTC
>TRBD1|-|TRBJ2-3|TRBV7-8
CASSFEQGDRDTQYF
TGTGCCAGCAGCTTTGAACAGGGGGACAGAGATACGCAGTATTTT
>-|-|TRBJ1-6|TRBV7-9
CASSRGNSPLHF
TGTGCCAGCAGCCGGGGTAATTCACCCCTCCACTTT